This section outlines one T cell receptor (beta chain) sequence together with its context. The CDR3 contains 18 residues. Germline V lookup: CDR1 SGHNT, CDR2 YENEEA. With 4 bases clipped from V and 2 bases from J, the junction kept 11 bases outside the gene matches. Original processing notes: Counts of nucleated cells, estimated from reference gene primer amplification, were obtained. The method was immunoSEQ multiplex PCR; TCRdb's version includes in-frame clones alone and lacks a portion of them. Clonal size and the V and J genes are those of that table, whereas D and trimming came from the DNA. The sample contains around 310,000 clones, around 89% of which appear only once. The data are from a study of blood T cell repertoires in COVID-19.

The source is a woman in her thirties or forties who had recovered from COVID-19. Sequenced material: PBMCs or T cells enriched from blood (not recorded which). The chain joins TRBV11-3 to TRBJ2-2; TRBD2 matches at 9 bases. CDR3: CASSSPEAGGTNTGELFF. DNA for the CDR3: TGTGCCAGCAGCTCCCCGGAGGCGGGAGGGACTAACACCGGGGAGCTGTTTTTT.